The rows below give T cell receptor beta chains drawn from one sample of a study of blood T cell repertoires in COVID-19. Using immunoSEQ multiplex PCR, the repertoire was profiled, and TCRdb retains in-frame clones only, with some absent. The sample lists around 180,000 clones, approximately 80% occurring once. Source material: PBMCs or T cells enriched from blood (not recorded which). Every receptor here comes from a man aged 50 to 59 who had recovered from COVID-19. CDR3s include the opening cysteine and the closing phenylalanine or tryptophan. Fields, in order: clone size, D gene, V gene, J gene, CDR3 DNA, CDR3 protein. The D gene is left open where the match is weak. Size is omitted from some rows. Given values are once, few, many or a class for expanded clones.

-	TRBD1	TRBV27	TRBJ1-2	TGTGCCAGCAGTTTATACGGGACAGGGCGATTAAACTATGGCTACACCTTC	CASSLYGTGRLNYGYTF
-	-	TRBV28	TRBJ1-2	TGTGCCAGCAGTCGGCCCCCAGGGGACGTGGGATCCTATGGCTACACCTTC	CASSRPPGDVGSYGYTF
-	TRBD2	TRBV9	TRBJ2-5	TGTGCCAGCAGCCCGGGACTAGCGGGGCAAGAGACCCAGTACTTC	CASSPGLAGQETQYF
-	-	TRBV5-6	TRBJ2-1	TGTGCCAGCAGCTTGCCCCAGCGGGCCTCCTACAATGAGCAGTTCTTC	CASSLPQRASYNEQFF
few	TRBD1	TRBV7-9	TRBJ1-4	TGTGCCAGCAGCCCGGCTTGGGACAGTCTGAATGAAAAACTGTTTTTT	CASSPAWDSLNEKLFF
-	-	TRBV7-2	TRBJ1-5	TGTGCCAGCAGCCCCCTAGGTAGCTCTAAGACCCAGCATTTT	CASSPLGSSKTQHF
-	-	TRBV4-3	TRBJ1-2	TGCGCCAGCAGCCAAGTCGGAGTTAACTATGGCTACACCTTC	CASSQVGVNYGYTF
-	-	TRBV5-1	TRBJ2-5	TGCGCCAGCAGCTTTGCGGGCGTAGAAGAGACCCAGTACTTC	CASSFAGVEETQYF
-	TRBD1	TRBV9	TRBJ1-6	TGTGCCAGCAGCGTCGCCGGGACAGGGGGCAATTCACCCCTCCACTTT	CASSVAGTGGNSPLHF
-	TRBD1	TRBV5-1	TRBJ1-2	TGCGCCAGCAGCCCGGGACAGGACAAAACTAACTATGGCTACACCTTC	CASSPGQDKTNYGYTF
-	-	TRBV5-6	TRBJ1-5	TGTGCCAGCAGCTTCCGAGGGAATAGCAATCAGCCCCAGCATTTT	CASSFRGNSNQPQHF
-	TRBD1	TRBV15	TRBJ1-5	TGTGCCACCAGCAGGGTTACAGGGGGGGGGCAGCCCCAGCATTTT	CATSRVTGGGQPQHF
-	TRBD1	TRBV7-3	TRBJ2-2	TGTGCCAGCAGCCTAACCCCCGACAGGGGGAGCACCGGGGAGCTGTTTTTT	CASSLTPDRGSTGELFF
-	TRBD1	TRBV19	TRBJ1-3	TGTGCCAGTAACAGGGGGATTGGAAACACCATATATTTT	CASNRGIGNTIYF
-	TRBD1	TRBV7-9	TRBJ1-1	TGTGTCGTACAGGGGGGCACTGAAGCTTTCTTT	CVVQGGTEAFF
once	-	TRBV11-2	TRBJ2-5	TGTGCCAGCAGCTTAGAGGGGCGTCGTGGGACCCAGTACTTC	CASSLEGRRGTQYF
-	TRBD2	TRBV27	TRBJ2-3	TGTGCCAGCTTACCCCTAGCGGGGGGGCTGGGTACGCAGTATTTT	CASLPLAGGLGTQYF
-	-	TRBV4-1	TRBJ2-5	TGCGCCAGCAGCCAAGAACTTCCTAATCCTCAAGAGACCCAGTACTTC	CASSQELPNPQETQYF
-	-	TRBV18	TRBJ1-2	TGTGCCAGCTCACCACCGCGACAGCACTATGGCTACACCTTC	CASSPPRQHYGYTF
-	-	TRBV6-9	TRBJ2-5	TGTGCCAGCAGTTATCCTTCGAGGTGGGAGACCCAGTACTTC	CASSYPSRWETQYF
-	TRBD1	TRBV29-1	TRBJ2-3	TGCAGCGTGGTCGAGGACAGGGGGCCTCTGGATACGCAGTATTTT	CSVVEDRGPLDTQYF
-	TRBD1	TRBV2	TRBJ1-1	TGTGCCAGCAGACCCTCGACAGGGTTTGGCACTGAAGCTTTCTTT	CASRPSTGFGTEAFF
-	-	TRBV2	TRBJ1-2	TGTGCCAGCAGACGGGATAACTATGGCTACACCTTC	CASRRDNYGYTF
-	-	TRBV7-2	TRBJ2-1	TGTGCCAGCAGCTTAGTGGGCGGGGAAAATGAGCAGTTCTTC	CASSLVGGENEQFF
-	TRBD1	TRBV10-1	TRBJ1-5	TGCGCCAGCCAGACAGGGAACAATCAGCCCCAGCATTTT	CASQTGNNQPQHF
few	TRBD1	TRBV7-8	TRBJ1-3	TGTGCCAGCAGCTTAAGGACAGGGGGAAACACCATATATTTT	CASSLRTGGNTIYF
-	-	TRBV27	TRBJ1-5	TGTGCCAGCAGTTTCAGGGTCAATCAGCCCCAGCATTTT	CASSFRVNQPQHF
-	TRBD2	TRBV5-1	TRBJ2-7	TGCGCCAGCAGCTTGGGACTAGCGGCGACCTACGAGCAGTACTTC	CASSLGLAATYEQYF
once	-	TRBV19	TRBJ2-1	TGTGCCAGTAGTATTTCCGGGTTCTCCTACAATGAGCAGTTCTTC	CASSISGFSYNEQFF
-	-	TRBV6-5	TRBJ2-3	TGTGCCAGCAGAGGACTCTCGGCAGATACGCAGTATTTT	CASRGLSADTQYF